The next 15 T cell receptor beta chains were all read from a single sample in a study of T cell changes during pregnancy in multiple sclerosis. This table comes from immunoSEQ multiplex PCR, and its TCRdb copy is limited to in-frame clones, with some not included. The sample contains tens of thousands of clones, around 90% of which appear only once. The material was peripheral blood, obtained in the first trimester of pregnancy. All receptors come from a female donor in good health, enrolled as a control in a pregnancy study.

This sequence joins TRBV6-1 and TRBJ2-3; 12 bases match TRBD2. The germline gives CDR1 MNHNS, CDR2 SASEGT. V gave up 5 bases and J gave up 3 bases; unmatched junction bases: 3. The CDR3 runs to 15 residues. The CDR3: CASSLGLAGTDTQYF. CDR3 nucleotide sequence: TGTGCCAGCAGTCTTGGACTAGCGGGAACAGATACGCAGTATTTT.

This clone was found once. The chain uses TRBV14 and TRBJ1-1; tentative D call: TRBD1 (6 bases). Germline loops: CDR1 SGHDN, CDR2 FVKESK. The V end was cut by 4 bases, the J end by 4 bases, with 16 bases between. The length of the CDR3 is 15 residues. The CDR3 region is CASSRGLGRGTEAFF. The CDR3 coding sequence is TGTGCCAGCAGCCGGGGGCTGGGGAGAGGCACTGAAGCTTTCTTT.

This clone has a single count. V gene TRBV4-3 combines with J gene TRBJ2-5; 10 bases match TRBD2. Germline loops: CDR1 LGHNA, CDR2 YSLEER. The CDR3 spans 16 residues. The V segment lost 1 base and the J segment 5 bases; nucleotides outside the gene matches: 7. This CDR3 reads CASSQVVSGGVETQYF. Here the CDR3 DNA reads TGCGCCAGCAGCCAAGTCGTGAGCGGGGGGGTGGAGACCCAGTACTTC.

This chain uses TRBV28 with TRBJ1-2, with a tentative D call TRBD1 (5 bases). The CDR3 is 14 amino acids. The V end was cut by 6 bases, the J end by 7 bases, with 18 bases between. Looked up from germline, CDR1 is MDHEN and CDR2 is SYDVKM. Here the CDR3 reads CASSSGTSPSGYTF. In DNA form, the CDR3 reads TGTGCCAGCAGCTCCGGGACTTCTCCAAGTGGCTACACCTTC.

Here the CDR3 reads CASSSRDRDLNEQFF. The CDR3 region has the DNA TGTGCCAGCAGCTCCCGGGACAGAGATCTCAATGAGCAGTTCTTC. This chain joins TRBV11-3 and TRBJ2-1, with 7 bases fitting TRBD1. The CDR3 contains 15 residues. Germline loops: CDR1 SGHNT, CDR2 YENEEA. V was clipped by 4 bases and J by 6 bases; unmatched bases: 9.

The rearrangement uses TRBV5-1 and TRBJ2-7, with 11 positions matching TRBD2. The CDR3 is made up of 16 amino acids. The V and J ends lost 3 bases and 5 bases, in that order; junction bases with no gene match: 10. Looked up from germline, CDR1 is SGHRS and CDR2 is YFSETQ. CDR3 nucleotide sequence: TGCGCCAGCAGCTGGGGGATAGCGGGAGGGAAGGACGAGCAGTACTTC. Residues: CASSWGIAGGKDEQYF.

The V and J genes are TRBV9 and TRBJ2-3; D is possibly TRBD1 (5 bases). CDR1 SGDLS and CDR2 YYNGEE come from the germline V gene. V shed 0 bases and J shed 3 bases, with 17 bases lying between them. The CDR3 loop spans 17 amino acids. The CDR3 region is CASSVVSPGLGTDTQYF. CDR3 in DNA: TGTGCCAGCAGCGTAGTTTCGCCAGGGTTGGGGACAGATACGCAGTATTTT.

This chain uses TRBV2 with TRBJ2-3, with 11 bases identical to TRBD2. V lost 6 bases and J lost 3; bases outside the gene matches: 5. The CDR3 is 15 residues long. Looked up from germline, CDR1 is SNHLY and CDR2 is FYNNEI. CDR3 loop: CASRLAGVGTDTQYF. CDR3 sequence (DNA): TGTGCCAGCAGACTAGCGGGAGTCGGAACAGATACGCAGTATTTT.

This chain uses TRBV29-1 with TRBJ1-2; no reliable D call. V lost 5 bases and J 4 bases, leaving 8 bases between the germline ends. Germline loops: CDR1 SQVTM, CDR2 ANQGSEA. The CDR3 sequence is 11 residues long. The CDR3 loop is CSVSSGYGYTF. The DNA for the CDR3 is TGCAGCGTTTCATCGGGCTATGGCTACACCTTC.

The V gene is TRBV11-2, the J gene TRBJ1-4; D might be TRBD1 (6 bases). The germline V gene encodes CDR1 SGHAT and CDR2 FQNNGV. With 2 bases removed from V and 3 bases from J, the gap between germline ends came to 10 bases. The CDR3 has 15 amino acids. The CDR3 region has the DNA TGTGCCAGCAGCTTACAGGGGTCCTCTAATGAAAAACTGTTTTTT. Protein: CASSLQGSSNEKLFF.

This chain connects TRBV6-5 to TRBJ2-3, with D perhaps matching TRBD2 (6 bases). V was cut by 6 bases and J by 0 bases, with 10 bases left in between. The CDR3 sequence is 14 residues long. Germline CDR1 and CDR2: MNHEY and SVGAGI. CDR3 nucleotides: TGTGCCAGCAGAACTAGCTTGAGCACAGATACGCAGTATTTT. Protein product: CASRTSLSTDTQYF.

J is TRBJ1-3 and V is TRBV5-7, with D unclear. TRBV5-7 belongs to the ORF category, with a function that is uncertain. This CDR3 has 14 amino acids. Between the trimmed V and J ends, which lost 2 bases and 4 bases, there was a span of 10 bases. Here the CDR3 reads CASSFDAAGNTIYF. The CDR3, as DNA: TGTGCCAGCAGCTTCGATGCAGCGGGAAACACCATATATTTT.

Comments on this clone: The sample carries other DNA sequences with the same CDR3. This chain joins TRBV6-5 and TRBJ2-1; 7 bases map to TRBD1. CDR1 and CDR2 (germline): MNHEY, SVGAGI. The CDR3 length is 15 residues. V was pared by 6 bases and J by 4 bases, with 9 bases of the junction left unmatched. CDR3 nucleotides: TGTGCCAGCAGCCCCCGGGACAGCTCTTACAATGAGCAGTTCTTC. This sequence encodes CASSPRDSSYNEQFF.

The chain employs TRBV7-6 and TRBJ2-3; 7 nucleotides match TRBD1. CDR3 length: 15 residues. The trim removed 5 bases at V and 2 bases at J, leaving 7 bases unmatched. Germline values: CDR1 SGHVS, CDR2 FNYEAQ. The CDR3 sequence is CASSTRDSDTDTQYF. CDR3 DNA: TGTGCCAGCAGCACCCGGGACAGTGACACAGATACGCAGTATTTT.

V usage is TRBV19 and J usage is TRBJ2-2; 8 bases agree with TRBD2. CDR1 is LNHDA and CDR2 is SQIVND in the germline V gene (reference sequence). V gave up 5 bases and J gave up 3 bases; unmatched junction bases: 5. This CDR3 has 15 amino acids. The CDR3 loop is CASSGGTSHTGELFF. DNA for the CDR3: TGTGCCAGTAGTGGCGGGACTAGTCACACCGGGGAGCTGTTTTTT.